The rows below give T cell receptor beta chains drawn from one sample of a study of human T cells and chemical hapten exposure. TCRdb re-called the RACE reads through MiXCR, storing one row per CDR3 protein. Found here are roughly 70,000 distinct CDR3 sequences, 25% to 40% of them singletons; the top ten hold 7.5% to 10%. Sequences were derived from whole blood, sampled in connection with sensitization to the hapten diphenylcyclopropenone (DPC). All receptors come from a middle-aged man with alopecia areata. Some clones in this sample may be carry-over from other donors' samples. Both conserved end residues are part of each CDR3. Fields, in order: clone size, D gene, V gene, J gene, CDR3 protein, CDR3 DNA. A D gene is named only where the DNA matches it firmly. A clone size is listed for some rows: how often the clone was seen (once, few, many), or a class if it is expanded.

.,.,TRBV5-4,TRBJ2-6,CASSLAVSGANVLTF,TGTGCCAGCAGCTTGGCAGTCTCTGGGGCCAACGTCCTGACTTTC
.,.,TRBV27,TRBJ1-1,CASSLEVTATEAFF,TGTGCCAGCAGTTTAGAAGTGACAGCCACTGAAGCTTTCTTT
.,.,TRBV12-3/TRBV12-4,TRBJ1-2,CASTPLGPYGYTF,TGTGCCAGCACCCCCTTGGGCCCCTATGGCTACACCTTC
.,TRBD1,TRBV11-2,TRBJ1-1,CASSFFGRTGGRHTEAFF,TGTGCCAGCAGCTTCTTCGGACGGACAGGGGGCAGACACACTGAAGCTTTCTTT
few,.,TRBV5-1,TRBJ1-2,CASSLDRPGYGYTF,TGCGCCAGCAGCTTGGACAGGCCGGGGTATGGCTACACCTTC
.,TRBD1,TRBV12-3/TRBV12-4,TRBJ1-4,CASSPGDRGREKLFF,TGTGCCAGCAGTCCCGGGGACAGGGGGAGGGAAAAACTGTTTTTT
few,.,TRBV27,TRBJ2-1,CASSLSYSYNEQFF,TGTGCCAGCAGTTTATCGTACAGCTACAATGAGCAGTTCTTC
.,.,TRBV11-2,TRBJ2-1,CASTSGDEQFF,TGTGCCAGCACGTCGGGGGATGAGCAGTTCTTC
.,.,TRBV5-1,TRBJ1-4,CASSLDRNEKLFF,TGCGCCAGCAGCTTGGACAGGAATGAAAAACTGTTTTTT
few,.,TRBV15,TRBJ2-3,CATSGSRGTDTQYF,TGTGCCACCAGCGGCAGTCGGGGCACAGATACGCAGTATTTT
few,TRBD2,TRBV6-5,TRBJ2-1,CASSPHQGLAGGEQFF,TGTGCCAGCAGCCCCCATCAGGGACTAGCGGGGGGTGAGCAGTTCTTC
once,TRBD2,TRBV5-4,TRBJ2-5,CASSLLTSRGGETQYF,TGTGCCAGCAGCCTTTTGACTAGCCGCGGGGGGGAGACCCAGTACTTC
.,.,TRBV6-1,TRBJ1-5,CASNSGAGNQPQHF,TGTGCCAGCAACTCTGGGGCTGGTAACCAGCCCCAGCATTTT
few,TRBD2,TRBV12-3/TRBV12-4,TRBJ2-3,CASRPTSAGDTQYF,TGTGCCAGCAGGCCGACTAGCGCGGGGGATACGCAGTATTTT